The 23 T cell receptor beta chains reported below all come from one sample, sequenced in a study of tumor T cells in aggressive B-cell lymphoma. Method: immunoSEQ multiplex PCR; TCRdb's copy keeps in-frame clones and lacks some. The table lists about a thousand clones, almost 80% of them singletons. The sequenced sample consisted of tumor tissue. The origin of the receptors is an adult with diffuse large B cell lymphoma.

In regard to this clone: Mismatch with germline at one junction end may stem from a read error. V usage is TRBV4-1 and J usage is TRBJ1-2, with D possibly being TRBD1 (6 bases). This CDR3 region has 14 residues. Per the germline V gene, CDR1 is MGHRA and CDR2 is YSYEKL. For the CDR3, the DNA is TGCGCCAGCAGTCAAGGTACAGGGTTGGGTGGCTACACCTTC. Its protein is CASSQGTGLGGYTF.

This clone rates as hyperexpanded. This sequence joins TRBV10-3 and TRBJ2-2; the match to TRBD2 covers 10 bases. This CDR3 is built from 15 residues. Germline loops: CDR1 ENHRY, CDR2 SYGVKD. Losses at the gene ends were 8 bases for V and 6 bases for J; bases not matched to a gene: 9. The CDR3 is CAIQGAGGPSGELFF. The CDR3 bases are TGTGCCATCCAGGGAGCGGGGGGGCCCTCCGGGGAGCTGTTTTTT.

The chain carries TRBV6-6 and TRBJ2-7; the D gene is possibly TRBD2 (6 bases). Trimming removed 10 bases from V and 6 bases from J, with 16 bases in between. CDR1 and CDR2 (germline): MNHNY, SVGAGI (reference sequence). CDR3 length: 12 residues. The CDR3 DNA reads TGTGCCACCTACACTAGCAGCGGCGAGCAGTACTTC. Protein sequence: CATYTSSGEQYF.

This clone has more than one count but fewer than ten. The rearrangement uses TRBV7-9 and TRBJ2-1; 12 nucleotides line up with TRBD2. The CDR3 spans 16 residues. Germline V gene sequence: CDR1 SEHNR, CDR2 FQNEAQ (reference sequence). Losses at the gene ends were 5 bases for V and 7 bases for J; bases not matched to a gene: 9. The CDR3 region has the DNA TGTGCCAGCAGCACGAGACTAGCGGGGGATTATAATGAGCAGTTCTTC. Protein product: CASSTRLAGDYNEQFF.

This chain links TRBV28 with TRBJ2-5, with 10 bases matching TRBD1. With the DNA end fitting TRBJ2-7 better, the J assignment may be wrong. Germline CDR1 is MDHEN and CDR2 is SYDVKM. This CDR3 comprises 16 residues. CDR3 protein: CASSGGGTGVYYEQYF. The CDR3 region has the DNA TGTGCCAGCAGTGGGGGGGGGACAGGGGTCTACTACGAGCAGTACTTC.

The chain uses TRBV6-5 and TRBJ1-5, with TRBD1 matching over 9 bases. The CDR3 contains 15 residues. The J segment lost 1 base and the V segment lost 2 bases, leaving 0 bases of the junction unmatched. Germline CDR1 reads MNHEY; CDR2 reads SVGAGI. This CDR3 is CASSYGTGSNQPQHF. CDR3 DNA sequence: TGTGCCAGCAGTTACGGGACAGGGAGCAATCAGCCCCAGCATTTT.

The J gene is TRBJ2-2, the V gene TRBV9; 9 bases align to TRBD2. The CDR3 length is 16 residues. The ends lost 2 bases at V and 4 bases at J; junction bases unmatched: 6. Germline V gene lookup returns CDR1 SGDLS and CDR2 YYNGEE. CDR3 nucleotide sequence: TGTGCCAGCAGCGTTCCAGTAGCGGGAGCCACCGGGGAGCTGTTTTTT. It encodes CASSVPVAGATGELFF.

This clone was counted only a few times. V is TRBV6-5 and J is TRBJ2-7; D is possibly TRBD1 (6 bases). Trimming took 0 bases from V and 2 from J, leaving 14 bases between them. CDR1 MNHEY and CDR2 SVGAGI come from the germline V gene. The CDR3 has 16 amino acids. The CDR3 sequence: CASSYSLDRRTYEQYF. The DNA for the CDR3 is TGTGCCAGCAGTTACTCTTTAGACAGGAGAACCTACGAGCAGTACTTC.

This chain joins TRBV4-2 and TRBJ2-2; 10 bases line up with TRBD2. The CDR3 is 16 residues long. Germline loops: CDR1 LGHNA, CDR2 YNFKEQ. V trimming: 1 base; J trimming: 9 bases; junction bases outside the gene matches: 8. CDR3 residues: CASSQGLAGADRELFF. CDR3 bases: TGTGCCAGCAGCCAAGGGCTAGCGGGGGCCGACCGGGAGCTGTTTTTT.

The chain has TRBV7-8 and TRBJ2-3; TRBD1 aligns across 11 bases. Germline assignment: CDR1 SGHVS and CDR2 FQNEAQ. Germline trimming cut 4 bases from V and 3 bases from J; bases unmatched to any gene: 3. This CDR3 contains 15 residues. CDR3 sequence (DNA): TGTGCCAGCAGCTCGGGACAGGGGGTTACAGATACGCAGTATTTT. Protein: CASSSGQGVTDTQYF.

The V call is TRBV27, the J call TRBJ2-7, with 9 bases lining up with TRBD1. The CDR3 consists of 15 residues. V gave up 6 bases and J gave up 3 bases; unmatched junction bases: 9. Germline assignment: CDR1 MNHEY and CDR2 SMNVEV (reference sequence). CDR3 amino acids: CASSLGQGLFYEQYF. The CDR3 nucleotides read TGTGCCAGCAGCCTGGGACAGGGCCTTTTCTACGAGCAGTACTTC.

The chain joins TRBV7-9 to TRBJ2-7; TRBD2 agrees at 8 bases. From germline, CDR1 is SEHNR and CDR2 FQNEAQ (reference sequence). This CDR3 is 16 amino acids long. Trimming removed 1 base from V and 1 base from J; junction bases left unmatched: 6. CDR3 protein: CASSLVLAGSSYEQYF. Written as DNA, the CDR3 is TGTGCCAGCAGCTTAGTATTAGCGGGGTCATCCTACGAGCAGTACTTC.

This clone was recorded once. The chain combines TRBV9 with TRBJ2-7; 11 bases are shared with TRBD1. The CDR3 consists of 14 residues. CDR1 and CDR2 from the germline V gene are SGDLS and YYNGEE. The V and J ends lost 3 bases and 3 bases, in that order; junction bases with no gene match: 2. The chain's CDR3 is CASSAGTGGYEQYF. CDR3 coding DNA: TGTGCCAGCAGCGCCGGGACAGGGGGCTACGAGCAGTACTTC.

The gene calls are TRBV4-3 and TRBJ2-3; possibly TRBD2 for D (6 bases). The V end was cut by 4 bases, the J end by 1 base, with 15 bases between. Germline values: CDR1 LGHNA, CDR2 YSLEER. CDR3 length: 16 amino acids. Here the CDR3 reads CASSREDRRGTDTQYF. Here the CDR3 DNA reads TGCGCCAGCAGCCGGGAGGACCGGAGGGGCACAGATACGCAGTATTTT.

This clone showed up just a few times. The chain couples TRBV28 to TRBJ1-4; TRBD1 might be the D (5 bases). Germline-derived CDR1 and CDR2 are MDHEN and SYDVKM. The CDR3 contains 14 residues. V was shortened by 3 bases and J by 12 bases, with 17 bases between the two germline ends. The CDR3 DNA reads TGTGCCAGCAGTTTTGGGACTGGGCAGGCGGAACTGTTTTTT. It encodes CASSFGTGQAELFF.

This clone appeared a few times. V gene TRBV19 combines with J gene TRBJ2-5, with D tentatively TRBD2 (5 bases). Trimming removed 7 bases at V and 2 bases at J, with 5 bases between. Germline values: CDR1 LNHDA, CDR2 SQIVND (reference sequence). The CDR3 has 11 residues. The CDR3 DNA is TGTGCCAGTAAGCGGCAAGAGACCCAGTACTTC. Translating it yields CASKRQETQYF.

This clone was seen more than once but under ten times. The genes are TRBV6-5 and TRBJ2-5; 11 nucleotides agree with TRBD2. The V gene end was trimmed by 7 bases and the J gene end by 2 bases; junction bases not matched to a gene: 3. CDR1 and CDR2 from the germline V gene are MNHEY and SVGAGI. The length of the CDR3 is 14 residues. This CDR3 is CASTRLAGQETQYF. CDR3 coding DNA: TGTGCCAGCACCCGACTAGCGGGGCAAGAGACCCAGTACTTC.

With respect to this clone: The sample has other DNA sequences that encode this CDR3 too. This chain links TRBV9 with TRBJ2-7; D gene uncertain. Trimming took 3 bases from V and 0 from J, leaving 13 bases between them. Germline V CDR1 and CDR2: SGDLS, YYNGEE. The CDR3 is 15 residues long. CDR3 sequence (DNA): TGTGCCAGCAGCGGTCAAGCCTCGAGCTCCTACGAGCAGTACTTC. Encoded protein: CASSGQASSSYEQYF. Full variable domain (rest looked up from reference TRBV9 and TRBJ2-7): DSGVTQTPKHLITATGQRVTLRCSPRSGDLSVYWYQQSLDQGLQFLIQYYNGEERAKGNILERFSAQQFPDLHSELNLSSLELGDSALYFCASSGQASSSYEQYFGPGTRLTVT.

This clone appeared a few times. This chain links TRBV27 with TRBJ2-3; D call uncertain. V gave up 4 bases and J gave up 2 bases, with 4 bases separating them. This CDR3 contains 12 residues. Germline V gives CDR1 MNHEY, CDR2 SMNVEV (reference sequence). CDR3 residues: CASSSVTDTQYF. The CDR3 nucleotides read TGTGCCAGCAGTTCAGTCACAGATACGCAGTATTTT.

Only one count was recorded for this clone. V gene TRBV7-6 combines with J gene TRBJ2-7; TRBD2 is a possible D gene (5 bases). CDR1 is SGHVS, CDR2 FNYEAQ, per germline. V lost 1 base, J lost 3 bases, and 13 bases lay in between. This CDR3 contains 15 residues. The CDR3 sequence is CASSLGGGFGYEQYF. The DNA for the CDR3 is TGTGCCAGCAGCTTAGGAGGCGGGTTCGGCTACGAGCAGTACTTC. Full variable domain (outside the CDR3, taken from reference TRBV7-6 and TRBJ2-7): GAGVSQSPRYKVTKRGQDVALRCDPISGHVSLYWYRQALGQGPEFLTYFNYEAQQDKSGLPNDRFSAERPEGSISTLTIQRTEQRDSAMYRCASSLGGGFGYEQYFGPGTRLTVT.

The J gene is TRBJ2-3, the V gene TRBV9; the D is unclear. The CDR3 has 14 amino acids. CDR1 is SGDLS and CDR2 is YYNGEE in the germline V gene. V lost 4 bases, J lost 6 bases, and 15 bases lay in between. CDR3 sequence reads: CASSPGIALDTQYF. In DNA, the CDR3 is TGTGCCAGCAGCCCAGGCATTGCCCTGGATACGCAGTATTTT.

J is TRBJ2-1 and V is TRBV13; D remains unclear. CDR3 length: 15 amino acids. CDR1 PRHDT and CDR2 FYEKMQ come from the germline V gene (reference sequence). Trimming took off 0 bases at V and 7 bases at J, with 13 bases between the two ends. CDR3 sequence (DNA): TGTGCCAGCAGCTTAGGAACCCTAGTCTATAATGAGCAGTTCTTC. Amino acid sequence: CASSLGTLVYNEQFF.

This clone has a single count. The chain recombines TRBV5-6 with TRBJ2-3, with 7 nucleotides matching TRBD1. Germline lookup yields CDR1 SGHDT and CDR2 YYEEEE. The CDR3 contains 15 residues. V was pared by 3 bases and J by 9 bases, with 13 bases of the junction left unmatched. The CDR3 DNA reads as TGTGCCAGCAGCTGGACTCCGGGACAGCCCAGAACGCAGTATTTT. It is translated as CASSWTPGQPRTQYF.